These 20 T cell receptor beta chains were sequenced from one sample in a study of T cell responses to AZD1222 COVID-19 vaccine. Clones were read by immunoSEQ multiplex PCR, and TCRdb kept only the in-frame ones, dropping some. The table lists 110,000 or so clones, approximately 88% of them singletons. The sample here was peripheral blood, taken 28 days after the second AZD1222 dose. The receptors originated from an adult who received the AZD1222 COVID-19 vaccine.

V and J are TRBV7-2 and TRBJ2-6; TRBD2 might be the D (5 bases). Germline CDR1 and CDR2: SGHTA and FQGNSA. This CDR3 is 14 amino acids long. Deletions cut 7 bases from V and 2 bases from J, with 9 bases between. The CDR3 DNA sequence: TGTGCCAGCATCCCGGGGACTGGGGCCAACGTCCTGACTTTC. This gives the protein CASIPGTGANVLTF.

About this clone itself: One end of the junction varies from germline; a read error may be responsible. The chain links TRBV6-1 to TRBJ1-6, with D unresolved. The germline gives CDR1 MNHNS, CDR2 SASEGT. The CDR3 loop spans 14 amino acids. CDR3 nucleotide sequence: TGTGCCAGCAGAGAAGCCCTAAATAATTCACCCCTCCACTTT. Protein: CASREALNNSPLHF.

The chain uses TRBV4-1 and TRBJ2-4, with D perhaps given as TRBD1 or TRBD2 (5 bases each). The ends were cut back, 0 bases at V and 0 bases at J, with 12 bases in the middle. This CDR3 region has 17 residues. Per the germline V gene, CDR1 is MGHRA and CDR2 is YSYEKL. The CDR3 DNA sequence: TGCGCCAGCAGCCAAGATCCGGGACGAGTAGCCAAAAACATTCAGTACTTC. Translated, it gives CASSQDPGRVAKNIQYF.

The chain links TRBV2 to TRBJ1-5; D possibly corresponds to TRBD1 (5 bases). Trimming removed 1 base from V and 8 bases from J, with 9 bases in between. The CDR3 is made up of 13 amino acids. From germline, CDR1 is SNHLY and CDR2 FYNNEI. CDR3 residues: CASSEGGGKPQHF. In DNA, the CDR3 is TGTGCCAGCAGTGAAGGGGGGGGGAAGCCCCAGCATTTT.

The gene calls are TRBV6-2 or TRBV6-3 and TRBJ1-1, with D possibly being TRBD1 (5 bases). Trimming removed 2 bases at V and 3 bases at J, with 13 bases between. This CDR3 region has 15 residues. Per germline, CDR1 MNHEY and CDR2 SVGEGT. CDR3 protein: CASSYPGMGHTEAFF. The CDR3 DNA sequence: TGTGCCAGCAGTTACCCCGGGATGGGGCACACTGAAGCTTTCTTT.

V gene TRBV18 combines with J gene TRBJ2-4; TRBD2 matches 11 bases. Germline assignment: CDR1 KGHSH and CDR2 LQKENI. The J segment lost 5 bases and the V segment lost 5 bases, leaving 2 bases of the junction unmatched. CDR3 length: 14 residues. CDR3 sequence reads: CASSTTSGENIQYF. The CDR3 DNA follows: TGTGCCAGCTCAACGACTAGCGGGGAAAACATTCAGTACTTC.

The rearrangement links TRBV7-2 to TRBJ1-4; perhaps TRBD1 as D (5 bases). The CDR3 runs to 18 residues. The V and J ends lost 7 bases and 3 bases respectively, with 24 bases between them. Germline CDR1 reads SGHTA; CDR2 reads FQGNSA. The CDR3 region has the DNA TGTGCCAGCACCCCGGGACTCCACCTGGGGAGGGCTAATGAAAAACTGTTTTTT. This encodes CASTPGLHLGRANEKLFF.

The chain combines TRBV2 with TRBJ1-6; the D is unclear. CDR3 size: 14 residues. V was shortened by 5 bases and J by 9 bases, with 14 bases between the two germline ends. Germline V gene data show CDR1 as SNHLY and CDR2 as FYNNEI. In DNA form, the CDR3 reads TGTGCCAGCAGTACCGGGCCCGCGAGTTCACCCCTCCACTTT. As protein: CASSTGPASSPLHF.

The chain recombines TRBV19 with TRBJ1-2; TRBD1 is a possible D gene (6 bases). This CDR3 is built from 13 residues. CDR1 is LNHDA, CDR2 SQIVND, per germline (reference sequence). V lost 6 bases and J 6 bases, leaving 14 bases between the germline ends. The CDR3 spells CASSQGQQDGYTF. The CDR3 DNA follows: TGTGCCAGTAGCCAAGGACAGCAAGATGGCTACACCTTC. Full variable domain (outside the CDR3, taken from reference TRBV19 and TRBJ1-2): DGGITQSPKYLFRKEGQNVTLSCEQNLNHDAMYWYRQDPGQGLRLIYYSQIVNDFQKGDIAEGYSVSREKKESFPLTVTSAQKNPTAFYLCASSQGQQDGYTFGSGTRLTVV.

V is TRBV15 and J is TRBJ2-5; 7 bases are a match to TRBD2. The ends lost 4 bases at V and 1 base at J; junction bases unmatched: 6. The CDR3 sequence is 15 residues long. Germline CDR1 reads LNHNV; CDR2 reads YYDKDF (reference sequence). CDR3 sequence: CATSTLGGTQETQYF. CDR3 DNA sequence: TGTGCCACCAGCACCCTCGGGGGGACCCAAGAGACCCAGTACTTC.

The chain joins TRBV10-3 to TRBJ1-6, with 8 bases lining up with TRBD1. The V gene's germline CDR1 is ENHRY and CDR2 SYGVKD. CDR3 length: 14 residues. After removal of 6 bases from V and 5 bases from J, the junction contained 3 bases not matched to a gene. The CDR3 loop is CAIRGQADNSPLHF. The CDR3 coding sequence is TGTGCCATCAGGGGACAGGCCGATAATTCACCCCTCCACTTT.

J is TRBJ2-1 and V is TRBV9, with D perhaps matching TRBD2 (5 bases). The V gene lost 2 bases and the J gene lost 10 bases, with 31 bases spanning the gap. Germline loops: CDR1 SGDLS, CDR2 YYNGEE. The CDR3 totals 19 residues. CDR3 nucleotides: TGTGCCAGCAGCGTCCCTCAGGACTCCTTATTCTCAACGTCTGGGGAGCAGTTCTTC. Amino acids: CASSVPQDSLFSTSGEQFF.

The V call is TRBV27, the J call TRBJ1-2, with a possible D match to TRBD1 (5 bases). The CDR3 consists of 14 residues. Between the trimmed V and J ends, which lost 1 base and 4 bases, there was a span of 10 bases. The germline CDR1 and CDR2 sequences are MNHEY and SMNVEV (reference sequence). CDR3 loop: CASSLLGGSYGYTF. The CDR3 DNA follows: TGTGCCAGCAGTTTATTGGGGGGTAGCTATGGCTACACCTTC.

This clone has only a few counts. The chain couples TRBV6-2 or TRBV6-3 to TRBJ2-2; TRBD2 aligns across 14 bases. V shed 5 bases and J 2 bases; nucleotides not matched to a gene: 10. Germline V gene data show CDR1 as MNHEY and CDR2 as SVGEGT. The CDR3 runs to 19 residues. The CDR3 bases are TGTGCCAGCAGTCTCCCCGGGACTAGCGGGGGCCGTAACACCGGGGAGCTGTTTTTT. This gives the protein CASSLPGTSGGRNTGELFF.

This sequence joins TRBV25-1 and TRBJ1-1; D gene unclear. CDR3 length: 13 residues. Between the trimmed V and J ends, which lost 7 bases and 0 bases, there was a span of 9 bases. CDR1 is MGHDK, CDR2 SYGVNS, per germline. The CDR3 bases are TGTGCCAGCACGGCACTGTTGAACACTGAAGCTTTCTTT. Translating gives CASTALLNTEAFF.

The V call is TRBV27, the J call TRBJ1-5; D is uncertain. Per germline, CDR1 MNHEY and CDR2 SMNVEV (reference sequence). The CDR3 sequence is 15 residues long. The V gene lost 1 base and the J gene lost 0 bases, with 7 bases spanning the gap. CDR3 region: CASSLYGVSNQPQHF. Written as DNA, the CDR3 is TGTGCCAGCAGTTTATACGGGGTTAGCAATCAGCCCCAGCATTTT.

CDR3 DNA: TGTGCCAGTAGTATGGCGGGGTTATACTATGGCTACACCTTC. This sequence encodes CASSMAGLYYGYTF. The chain joins TRBV19 to TRBJ1-2, with D hard to call. Trimming shortened V by 3 bases and J by 3 bases, and 11 bases separated the two germline ends. The CDR3 runs to 14 residues. Per the germline V gene, CDR1 is LNHDA and CDR2 is SQIVND (reference sequence).

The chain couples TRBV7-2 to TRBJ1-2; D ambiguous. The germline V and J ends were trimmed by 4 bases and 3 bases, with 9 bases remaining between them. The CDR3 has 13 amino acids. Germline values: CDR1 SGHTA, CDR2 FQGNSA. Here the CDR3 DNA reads TGTGCCAGCAGCTCAACAGAGTACTATGGCTACACCTTC. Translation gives CASSSTEYYGYTF.

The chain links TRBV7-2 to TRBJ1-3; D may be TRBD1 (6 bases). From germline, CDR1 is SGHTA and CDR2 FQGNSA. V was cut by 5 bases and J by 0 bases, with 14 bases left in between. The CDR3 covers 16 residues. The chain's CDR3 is CASSPLGADSGNTIYF. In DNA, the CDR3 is TGTGCCAGCAGCCCTTTGGGGGCGGACTCTGGAAACACCATATATTTT. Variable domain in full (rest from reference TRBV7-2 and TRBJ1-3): GAGVSQSPSNKVTEKGKDVELRCDPISGHTALYWYRQSLGQGLEFLIYFQGNSAPDKSGLPSDRFSAERTGGSVSTLTIQRTQQEDSAVYLCASSPLGADSGNTIYFGEGSWLTVV.

DNA of the CDR3: TGTGCCAGCAGCTTAGTAGACCAGGGTGTGAGTGGCTACACCTTC. The encoded protein is CASSLVDQGVSGYTF. The chain links TRBV7-9 to TRBJ1-2; D possibly corresponds to TRBD1 (5 bases). Germline values: CDR1 SEHNR, CDR2 FQNEAQ (reference sequence). This CDR3 contains 15 residues. The germline V and J ends were trimmed by 1 base and 7 bases, with 16 bases remaining between them.